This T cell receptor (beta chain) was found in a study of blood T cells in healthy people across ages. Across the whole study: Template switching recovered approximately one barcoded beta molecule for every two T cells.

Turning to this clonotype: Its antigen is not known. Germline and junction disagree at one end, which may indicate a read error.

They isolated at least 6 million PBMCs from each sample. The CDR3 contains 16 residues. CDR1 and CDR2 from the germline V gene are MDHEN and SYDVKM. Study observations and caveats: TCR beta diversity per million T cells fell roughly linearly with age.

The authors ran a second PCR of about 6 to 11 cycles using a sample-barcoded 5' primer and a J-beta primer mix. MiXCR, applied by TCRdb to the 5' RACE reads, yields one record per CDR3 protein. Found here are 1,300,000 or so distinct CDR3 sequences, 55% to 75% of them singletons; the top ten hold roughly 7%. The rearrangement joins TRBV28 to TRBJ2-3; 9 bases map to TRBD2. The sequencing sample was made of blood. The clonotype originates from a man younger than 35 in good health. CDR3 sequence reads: CASSPTLAGATDAQYF. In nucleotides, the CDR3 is TGTGCCAGCAGTCCCACCTTAGCGGGAGCAACAGATGCGCAGTATTTT.